This is a list of T cell receptor beta chains from one sample in a study of blood T cell repertoires in COVID-19. The method was immunoSEQ multiplex PCR; TCRdb's version includes in-frame clones alone and lacks a portion of them. The sample contains roughly 340,000 clones, approximately 91% of which appear only once. The material sequenced was peripheral blood. The receptors originated from a woman aged 70-85 years with COVID-19, enrolled during active disease. The CDR3 runs from the conserved cysteine through the conserved F or W. The D gene is left open where the match is weak. Some rows have no size entry. The others give once, few or many, or a class for an expanded clone.

d_call j_call clone_size v_call cdr3_aa cdr3_nt
TRBD1 TRBJ1-2 - TRBV24-1 CATSDHGQGNYGYTF TGTGCCACCAGTGACCATGGACAGGGGAACTATGGCTACACCTTC
- TRBJ1-2 - TRBV20-1 CSASSARVQGYTF TGCAGTGCTAGTTCTGCCAGGGTGCAGGGCTACACCTTC
- TRBJ1-1 - TRBV10-3 CAISEYEEVNTEAFF TGTGCCATCAGTGAGTATGAGGAGGTGAACACTGAAGCTTTCTTT
- TRBJ1-3 - TRBV19 CASSIGQSYSGNTIYF TGTGCCAGTAGTATTGGGCAGTCCTACTCTGGAAACACCATATATTTT
- TRBJ1-2 - TRBV19 CASSLRREGYGYTF TGTGCCAGTAGTCTACGCCGGGAAGGCTATGGCTACACCTTC
- TRBJ1-3 - TRBV27 CASSLGGYSGNTIYF TGTGCCAGCAGTTTAGGGGGGTACTCTGGAAACACCATATATTTT
- TRBJ1-3 - TRBV3-1/TRBV3-2 CASRRGEGNTIYF TGTGCCAGCAGGCGGGGAGAGGGAAACACCATATATTTT
- TRBJ1-1 - TRBV7-2 CASSLRGSNTEAFF TGTGCCAGCAGCTTAAGGGGCTCGAACACTGAAGCTTTCTTT
TRBD2 TRBJ2-7 - TRBV11-2 CASSLDALAGGSYEQYF TGTGCCAGCAGCTTAGATGCCCTAGCGGGGGGTTCCTACGAGCAGTACTTC
- TRBJ2-7 - TRBV15 CATSRVSRPGDHEQYF TGTGCCACCAGCAGAGTATCCCGGCCAGGGGACCACGAGCAGTACTTC
TRBD2 TRBJ2-1 - TRBV24-1 CATSRTSGELYNEQFF TGTGCCACCAGTAGGACTAGCGGGGAACTCTACAATGAGCAGTTCTTC
- TRBJ1-2 - TRBV7-2 CASSFSGGGYGYTF TGTGCCAGCAGTTTTAGTGGCGGGGGCTATGGCTACACCTTC
- TRBJ2-7 - TRBV6-5 CASSSGSQVQYF TGTGCCAGCAGTTCAGGGTCTCAAGTGCAGTACTTC
- TRBJ1-2 - TRBV12-5 CASGYNRANYGYTF TGTGCTAGTGGCTATAACAGGGCAAACTATGGCTACACCTTC
TRBD2 TRBJ2-5 - TRBV9 CASSEAGGEETQYF TGTGCCAGCAGCGAGGCGGGGGGCGAAGAGACCCAGTACTTC
- TRBJ2-2 - TRBV24-1 CATSDLPTPTVNTGELFF TGTGCCACCAGTGATTTACCGACTCCGACCGTGAACACCGGGGAGCTGTTTTTT
- TRBJ2-1 - TRBV3-1/TRBV3-2 CASSHPRGGSYNEQFF TGTGCCAGCAGCCACCCCCGAGGAGGGTCCTACAATGAGCAGTTCTTC
- TRBJ1-1 - TRBV28 CASRSRGNTEAFF TGTGCCAGCAGGTCTCGGGGGAACACTGAAGCTTTCTTT
- TRBJ1-1 - TRBV7-2 CASSLVGVAFF TGTGCCAGCAGCTTGGTCGGGGTAGCTTTCTTT
- TRBJ1-1 once TRBV24-1 CATSGPGQNTEAFF TGTGCCACCAGTGGTCCGGGACAGAACACTGAAGCTTTCTTT
TRBD1 TRBJ2-3 - TRBV11-2 CASQQGIDTQYF TGTGCCAGCCAACAGGGGATAGATACGCAGTATTTT
- TRBJ1-5 - TRBV28 CASSLPRSGEGNQPQHF TGTGCCAGCAGTTTACCCCGGTCGGGAGAGGGCAATCAGCCCCAGCATTTT
TRBD2 TRBJ2-2 - TRBV13 CASSLRGENTGELFF TGTGCCAGCAGCTTACGGGGGGAGAACACCGGGGAGCTGTTTTTT
TRBD1 TRBJ1-1 - TRBV5-1 CASSFRGQGTEAFF TGCGCCAGCAGCTTTAGGGGGCAGGGAACTGAAGCTTTCTTT
TRBD1 TRBJ1-2 - TRBV28 CASSSGTGVYGYTF TGTGCCAGCAGTTCGGGGACAGGGGTCTATGGCTACACCTTC
TRBD2 TRBJ2-3 - TRBV18 CASSLLLAGEGDTQYF TGTGCCAGCTCACTCCTGCTAGCGGGGGAGGGAGATACGCAGTATTTT
- TRBJ2-6 - TRBV10-3 CAISASRGGANVLTF TGTGCCATCAGCGCATCCCGGGGTGGGGCCAACGTCCTGACTTTC
TRBD1 TRBJ2-7 once TRBV6-1 CASSEATGAYEQYF TGTGCCAGCAGTGAAGCCACAGGGGCCTACGAGCAGTACTTC
- TRBJ1-4 - TRBV28 CATNQGGEKLFF TGTGCCACCAACCAGGGAGGCGAAAAACTGTTTTTT
TRBD2 TRBJ2-1 - TRBV12-5 CASGLFSGGLYHYEQFF TGTGCTAGTGGTTTGTTTAGCGGGGGGCTTTACCACTATGAGCAGTTCTTC
- TRBJ1-1 - TRBV30 CAWSVPGSVNTEAFF TGTGCCTGGAGTGTACCAGGGTCCGTGAACACTGAAGCTTTCTTT
TRBD1 TRBJ1-2 once TRBV7-9 CASSSRGTGFYGYTF TGTGCCAGCAGCAGCCGAGGGACAGGGTTCTATGGCTACACCTTC
- TRBJ2-7 - TRBV3-1/TRBV3-2 CASSQGSTGITYEQYF TGTGCCAGCAGCCAGGGATCGACAGGAATAACCTACGAGCAGTACTTC
- TRBJ1-6 few TRBV5-4 CATTGGVSNNSPLHF TGTGCCACCACCGGGGGGGTGTCCAATAATTCACCCCTCCACTTT
- TRBJ2-5 once TRBV19 CASRGRVANRQETQYF TGTGCCAGTAGGGGCCGAGTGGCAAATCGACAAGAGACCCAGTACTTC
TRBD1 TRBJ1-6 - TRBV5-1 CASSPGQGRLPLHF TGCGCCAGCAGCCCGGGACAGGGGAGGTTACCCCTCCACTTT
TRBD1 TRBJ2-1 - TRBV6-6 CASSLGGTGLSPMSYNEQFF TGTGCCAGCAGTCTGGGGGGGACAGGGTTATCCCCTATGTCCTACAATGAGCAGTTCTTC
- TRBJ1-5 few TRBV5-5 CASSRTENNQPQHF TGTGCCAGCAGCCGAACAGAGAACAATCAGCCCCAGCATTTT
TRBD2 TRBJ2-5 - TRBV5-4 CASSSWSGGRNQETQYF TGTGCCAGCAGCTCTTGGAGCGGGGGCCGTAACCAAGAGACCCAGTACTTC
TRBD1 TRBJ1-2 - TRBV7-9 CASSPGQGVYYGYTF TGTGCCAGCAGCCCCGGACAGGGGGTATACTATGGCTACACCTTC
- TRBJ1-3 - TRBV19 CASSPSGNTIYF TGTGCCAGTAGTCCCAGTGGAAACACCATATATTTT
TRBD1 TRBJ1-1 - TRBV5-6 CASSLDRGMNTEAFF TGTGCCAGCAGCTTGGACAGGGGCATGAACACTGAAGCTTTCTTT